A single sample gave rise to the 15 T cell receptor beta chains below, sequenced in a study of regulatory T cells in long-lasting Graves disease. With iRepertoire HTBI primers and Arm-PCR of CDR3 regions, TCR beta libraries were built. TCRdb re-called the multiplex PCR reads through MiXCR, storing one row per CDR3 protein. The sample has a few hundred thousand distinct CDR3 sequences; about 18% are singletons. Time point specified: newly diagnosed GD, antithyroid drugs for less than 3 months. Construction of the TCR library relied on RNA isolated from PBMCs. The sample was also linked to a second study, of T cells in Graves' hyperthyroidism and ophthalmopathy.

The specimen comprised peripheral blood mononuclear cells (PBMCs), sampled at new diagnosis, from a patient treated with antithyroid drugs. All receptors come from a woman in her 30s with Graves disease.

The J gene is TRBJ2-7, the V gene TRBV15; D might be TRBD1 (6 bases). The CDR3 runs 13 residues. Per germline, CDR1 LNHNV and CDR2 YYDKDF (reference sequence). V shed 5 bases and J shed 4 bases, with 12 bases lying between them. CDR3 DNA sequence: TGTGCCACCAGCTCGGACAGAATTTACGAGCAGTACTTC. It codes for CATSSDRIYEQYF.

This clonotype was seen ten or more times. J is TRBJ1-4 and V is TRBV6-1, with D possibly TRBD1 on 5 matching bases. The V end was cut by 0 bases, the J end by 10 bases, with 15 bases between. Germline loops: CDR1 MNHNS, CDR2 SASEGT. CDR3 size: 15 residues. The CDR3 region has the DNA TGTGCCAGCAGTGAAGCTTCAGGCGGGGACGTAAAACTGTTTTTT. This codes for CASSEASGGDVKLFF.

This clonotype was recorded many times. This rearrangement joins TRBV29-1 to TRBJ2-3; TRBD2 aligns across 7 bases. Unmatched junction bases numbered 6, after V lost 6 bases and J lost 3 bases. Germline values: CDR1 SQVTM, CDR2 ANQGSEA. The CDR3 sequence is 13 residues long. DNA of the CDR3: TGCAGCGTAACCAATAGCGGGACAGATACGCAGTATTTT. This codes for CSVTNSGTDTQYF.

This clonotype was seen many times. The gene calls are TRBV2 and TRBJ1-4, with TRBD1 matching over 9 bases. Germline values: CDR1 SNHLY, CDR2 FYNNEI. V was clipped by 0 bases and J by 5 bases; unmatched bases: 1. The CDR3 consists of 15 residues. The CDR3 here is CASSEAGQGNEKLFF. The CDR3 bases are TGTGCCAGCAGTGAAGCGGGACAGGGAAATGAAAAACTGTTTTTT.

This clonotype occurred many times. This sequence joins TRBV6-5 and TRBJ1-2; D gene unclear. V was shortened by 4 bases and J by 2 bases, with 11 bases between the two germline ends. CDR3 length equals 14 residues. Germline V lookup: CDR1 MNHEY, CDR2 SVGAGI. The CDR3: CASSWGSGNYGYTF. CDR3 in DNA: TGTGCCAGCAGTTGGGGTAGCGGAAACTATGGCTACACCTTC.

This clonotype was counted ten times or more. The chain recombines TRBV12-3 or TRBV12-4 with TRBJ1-1; no reliable D call. The length of the CDR3 is 13 residues. V gave up 7 bases and J gave up 6 bases, with 15 bases separating them. The CDR3 protein is CASKAGIGPEAFF. CDR3 coding DNA: TGTGCCAGCAAGGCCGGGATCGGCCCTGAAGCTTTCTTT.

This clonotype has ten or more counts. The V gene is TRBV19, the J gene TRBJ1-2; TRBD1 might be the D (5 bases). CDR1 LNHDA and CDR2 SQIVND come from the germline V gene (reference sequence). The V and J ends lost 4 bases and 2 bases respectively, with 14 bases between them. The CDR3 length is 15 residues. The CDR3 sequence is CASSTLRVSNYGYTF. In DNA, the CDR3 is TGTGCCAGTAGTACCCTCAGGGTTTCCAACTATGGCTACACCTTC.

The chain combines TRBV6-4 with TRBJ1-1; D unclear. This CDR3 spans 15 amino acids. The germline V and J ends were trimmed by 3 bases and 4 bases, with 15 bases remaining between them. Germline CDR1 is MRHNA and CDR2 is SNTAGT. CDR3 coding DNA: TGTGCCAGCAGTGAGTATGAGGGCAGCCTCACTGAAGCTTTCTTT. Its translation is CASSEYEGSLTEAFF.

This clonotype was seen at least ten times. The chain carries TRBV7-9 and TRBJ2-7; TRBD2 matches 13 bases. V lost 1 base, J lost 3 bases, and 9 bases stayed unmatched. The germline V gene has CDR1 SEHNR and CDR2 FQNEAQ (reference sequence). The CDR3 runs to 18 residues. The DNA of the CDR3 is TGTGCCAGCAGCTTAGTGACTAGCGGGGGGCTATTTTACTACGAGCAGTACTTC. It is translated as CASSLVTSGGLFYYEQYF.

The rearrangement uses TRBV2 and TRBJ1-5; 9 positions match TRBD1. Germline-derived CDR1 and CDR2 are SNHLY and FYNNEI. The trim removed 8 bases at V and 0 bases at J, leaving 2 bases unmatched. This CDR3 spans 14 amino acids. CDR3 protein: CASGQGYSNQPQHF. CDR3 in DNA: TGTGCCAGCGGACAGGGGTATAGCAATCAGCCCCAGCATTTT.

This clonotype has at least ten counts. This sequence joins TRBV20-1 and TRBJ2-5; TRBD2 aligns across 9 bases. This CDR3 is 17 amino acids long. V lost 1 base, J lost 5 bases, and 14 bases stayed unmatched. Germline V gives CDR1 DFQATT, CDR2 SNEGSKA (reference sequence). In nucleotides, the CDR3 is TGCAGTGCTAGAGGCGGGGGGGACATGGGGTGGTCCGAGACCCAGTACTTC. It is translated as CSARGGGDMGWSETQYF.

The chain is built from TRBV5-4 and TRBJ1-1, with D possibly matching TRBD1 (6 bases). The germline CDR1 and CDR2 sequences are SGHNT and YYREEE (reference sequence). This CDR3 is 15 amino acids long. V lost 4 bases and J lost 0, with 13 bases in between. Here the CDR3 DNA reads TGTGCCAGCAGCGCCATAACAGGGATGAACACTGAAGCTTTCTTT. It is translated as CASSAITGMNTEAFF.

This clonotype has at least ten counts. The rearrangement joins TRBV20-1 to TRBJ2-5; D may match TRBD1 or TRBD2 (5 bases each). V was clipped by 0 bases and J by 1 base, with 9 bases between them. Germline V CDR1 and CDR2: DFQATT, SNEGSKA (reference sequence). CDR3 length: 14 residues. The CDR3 DNA reads as TGCAGTGCTAGAGATCTTGGGGGCCAAGAGACCCAGTACTTC. Amino acids: CSARDLGGQETQYF.

This clonotype was observed at least ten times. J is TRBJ1-4 and V is TRBV6-1; perhaps TRBD1 as D (6 bases). The CDR3 has 16 residues. The germline gives CDR1 MNHNS, CDR2 SASEGT. V gave up 6 bases and J gave up 7 bases, with 21 bases separating them. CDR3 DNA sequence: TGTGCCAGCAGCGATCACCGGGACAACGATGCTGAAAAACTGTTTTTT. Translation: CASSDHRDNDAEKLFF.

This clonotype was found once. With a far larger clone one base away, a read error is the likely cause. V gene TRBV2 combines with J gene TRBJ2-1; D may be TRBD1 (5 bases). The CDR3 covers 14 residues. V lost 2 bases and J 10 bases, leaving 15 bases between the germline ends. The germline CDR1 and CDR2 sequences are SNHLY and FYNNEI. The DNA of the CDR3 is TGTGCCAGCAGTGAACAGGGTATAGGCTACGAGCAGTTCTTC. Protein product: CASSEQGIGYEQFF. Variable domain in full (rest from reference TRBV2 and TRBJ2-1): EPEVTQTPSHQVTQMGQEVILRCVPISNHLYFYWYRQILGQKVEFLVSFYNNEISEKSEIFDDQFSVERPDGSNFTLKIRSTKLEDSAMYFCASSEQGIGYEQFFGPGTRLTVL.